The 24 T cell receptor beta chains below were found in one sample sequenced in a study of blood T cell repertoires in COVID-19. Generated by immunoSEQ multiplex PCR, the TCRdb table keeps only in-frame clones and is missing some. The profile shows about 130,000 clones, roughly 80% of them singletons. The material sequenced was peripheral blood. The receptors were gathered from a man older than 75 with COVID-19, enrolled during active disease.

J is TRBJ2-5 and V is TRBV27, with 11 bases matching TRBD1. Germline trimming cut 5 bases from V and 5 bases from J; bases unmatched to any gene: 16. The length of the CDR3 is 18 residues. Germline V lookup: CDR1 MNHEY, CDR2 SMNVEV (reference sequence). CDR3 coding DNA: TGTGCCAGCAGTACCCGCCCCGGACAGGGGGCGCCGGGGGAGACCCAGTACTTC. It codes for CASSTRPGQGAPGETQYF.

The chain joins TRBV5-4 to TRBJ2-4; tentatively, D is TRBD1 (6 bases). This CDR3 has 13 amino acids. V was shortened by 1 base and J by 4 bases, with 6 bases between the two germline ends. Germline CDR1 is SGHNT and CDR2 is YYREEE (reference sequence). The CDR3 coding sequence is TGTGCCAGCAGCTTGACAGGGAAAAACATTCAGTACTTC. The encoded protein is CASSLTGKNIQYF.

V and J are TRBV18 and TRBJ1-5, with D perhaps TRBD1 (6 bases). This CDR3 contains 13 residues. The germline V gene has CDR1 KGHSH and CDR2 LQKENI. The V end was cut by 6 bases, the J end by 3 bases, with 9 bases between. The CDR3 DNA is TGTGCCAGCTCCGGACAGTACAATCAGCCCCAGCATTTT. Its translation: CASSGQYNQPQHF. The whole variable domain, remainder taken from reference TRBV18 and TRBJ1-5, is NAGVMQNPRHLVRRRGQEARLRCSPMKGHSHVYWYRQLPEEGLKFMVYLQKENIIDESGMPKERFSAEFPKEGPSILRIQQVVRGDSAAYFCASSGQYNQPQHFGDGTRLSIL.

The chain uses TRBV28 and TRBJ1-5, with 7 bases lining up with TRBD1. Germline loops: CDR1 MDHEN, CDR2 SYDVKM. This CDR3 is 15 amino acids long. Trimming at V came to 3 bases and at J to 4 bases, leaving 6 bases not matched to a gene. CDR3 in amino acids: CASSFGGGANQPQHF. The CDR3 nucleotides read TGTGCCAGCAGTTTCGGAGGGGGCGCGAATCAGCCCCAGCATTTT.

The chain links TRBV7-2 to TRBJ2-1, with TRBD2 matching 9 bases. The ends lost 3 bases at V and 8 bases at J; junction bases unmatched: 5. CDR1 is SGHTA and CDR2 is FQGNSA in the germline V gene. There are 14 residues in the CDR3. The CDR3 nucleotides read TGTGCCAGCAGCTTGGGACTAGCTTTCGATGAGCAGTTCTTC. Its translation: CASSLGLAFDEQFF.

This clone has more than one count but fewer than ten. The chain couples TRBV7-6 to TRBJ1-3, with D possibly being TRBD1 (6 bases). This CDR3 is 20 amino acids long. The V and J ends lost 0 bases and 0 bases respectively, with 21 bases between them. CDR1 is SGHVS, CDR2 FNYEAQ, per germline. CDR3 residues: CASSLAGVDRFMSSGNTIYF. For the CDR3, the DNA is TGTGCCAGCAGCTTAGCGGGGGTCGACAGGTTCATGAGCTCTGGAAACACCATATATTTT. The entire variable domain, with the rest obtained from reference TRBV7-6 and TRBJ1-3, is as follows: GAGVSQSPRYKVTKRGQDVALRCDPISGHVSLYWYRQALGQGPEFLTYFNYEAQQDKSGLPNDRFSAERPEGSISTLTIQRTEQRDSAMYRCASSLAGVDRFMSSGNTIYFGEGSWLTVV.

This clone has more than one count but fewer than ten. CDR3 nucleotides: TGCGCCAGCAGCTTCGACGGGGAGAACACTGAAGCTTTCTTT. Translated: CASSFDGENTEAFF. V and J are TRBV5-1 and TRBJ1-1; D remains unclear. This CDR3 is built from 14 residues. The V end lost 2 bases, the J end lost 1 base, and 9 bases lay between the germline ends. CDR1 is SGHRS and CDR2 is YFSETQ in the germline V gene.

The gene calls are TRBV10-3 and TRBJ2-5, with TRBD2 identical over 13 bases. Germline V CDR1 and CDR2: ENHRY, SYGVKD. This CDR3 is 14 amino acids long. Trimming cost V 6 bases and J 5 bases; bases outside gene matches: 3. The CDR3 protein is CAISGTSGKETQYF. The CDR3 bases are TGTGCCATCAGCGGGACTAGCGGGAAGGAGACCCAGTACTTC.

This clone was seen more than once but under ten times. The rearrangement joins TRBV7-3 to TRBJ2-7; the D gene is possibly TRBD2 (5 bases). This CDR3 contains 13 residues. V was shortened by 5 bases and J by 7 bases, with 15 bases between the two germline ends. The V gene's germline CDR1 is SGHTA and CDR2 FQGTGA. The CDR3: CASSAGLATEQYF. The DNA of the CDR3 is TGTGCCAGCAGCGCCGGGCTAGCAACAGAGCAGTACTTC.

The sample holds a few counts of this clone. The genes are TRBV28 and TRBJ1-2; 9 bases line up with TRBD1. This CDR3 comprises 16 residues. Germline V CDR1 and CDR2: MDHEN, SYDVKM. Trimming at V came to 5 bases and at J to 3 bases, leaving 10 bases not matched to a gene. The CDR3 here is CASSPTGGEGDYGYTF. The CDR3 nucleotides are TGTGCCAGCAGTCCGACAGGGGGAGAGGGTGACTATGGCTACACCTTC.

The chain links TRBV28 to TRBJ2-3; possibly TRBD2 for D (6 bases). The V gene's germline CDR1 is MDHEN and CDR2 SYDVKM. With 4 bases removed from V and 6 bases from J, the gap between germline ends came to 20 bases. The CDR3 runs 16 residues. CDR3 bases: TGTGCCAGCAGTTCATTCACTTCAGGGAGGTGGGATACGCAGTATTTT. This codes for CASSSFTSGRWDTQYF. Together with reference TRBV28 and TRBJ2-3, the CDR3 gives the full variable domain: DVKVTQSSRYLVKRTGEKVFLECVQDMDHENMFWYRQDPGLGLRLIYFSYDVKMKEKGDIPEGYSVSREKKERFSLILESASTNQTSMYLCASSSFTSGRWDTQYFGPGTRLTVL.

V and J are TRBV7-2 and TRBJ1-6, with TRBD1 matching 10 bases. J was trimmed by 8 bases and V by 2 bases; bases with no gene match: 6. Germline loops: CDR1 SGHTA, CDR2 FQGNSA. This CDR3 has 16 amino acids. The CDR3 DNA reads TGTGCCAGCAGCTTAAAATCGGGACAGGGGTATTCACCCCTCCACTTT. This encodes CASSLKSGQGYSPLHF.

CDR3 in DNA: TGTGCCAGCAGGGTGATAGGAGGCTCTGGGGCCAACGTCCTGACTTTC. Amino acid sequence: CASRVIGGSGANVLTF. This chain joins TRBV7-9 and TRBJ2-6, with TRBD2 as a possible D gene (5 bases). V was clipped by 6 bases and J by 0 bases, with 12 bases between them. Germline CDR1 is SEHNR and CDR2 is FQNEAQ (reference sequence). The CDR3 has 16 residues.

This chain joins TRBV15 and TRBJ2-3; 8 bases map to TRBD2. CDR1 is LNHNV and CDR2 is YYDKDF in the germline V gene (reference sequence). Trimming removed 4 bases from V and 7 bases from J; junction bases left unmatched: 22. The CDR3 totals 19 residues. The CDR3 DNA follows: TGTGCCACCAGCACCCCCCTCCGGCTAGCGGGTGGTCCCGGGAATACGCAGTATTTT. Translating gives CATSTPLRLAGGPGNTQYF.

The chain joins TRBV6-5 to TRBJ2-7; a weak D match, TRBD1 (5 bases). Germline V lookup: CDR1 MNHEY, CDR2 SVGAGI. This CDR3 has 14 residues. Trimming shortened V by 0 bases and J by 1 base, and 7 bases separated the two germline ends. DNA for the CDR3: TGTGCCAGCAGTTACTCGGGGCGTTCCTACGAGCAGTACTTC. Amino acids: CASSYSGRSYEQYF.

V is TRBV9 and J is TRBJ2-5, with D possibly being TRBD2 (5 bases). Germline loops: CDR1 SGDLS, CDR2 YYNGEE. The CDR3 is 13 amino acids. V gave up 4 bases and J gave up 10 bases, with 17 bases separating them. CDR3 nucleotides: TGTGCCAGCAGCCCCTCCCCGGGGTGGAGCCAGTACTTC. Translating gives CASSPSPGWSQYF. Supplemented by reference TRBV9 and TRBJ2-5, the full variable domain reads DSGVTQTPKHLITATGQRVTLRCSPRSGDLSVYWYQQSLDQGLQFLIQYYNGEERAKGNILERFSAQQFPDLHSELNLSSLELGDSALYFCASSPSPGWSQYFGPGTRLLVL.

The chain is built from TRBV30 and TRBJ2-3; TRBD1 is a possible D gene (6 bases). The CDR3 contains 14 residues. Trimming removed 4 bases at V and 2 bases at J, with 13 bases between. Germline CDR1 and CDR2: GTSNPN and SVGIG (reference sequence). The CDR3 sequence is CAWTTGKVTDTQYF. DNA for the CDR3: TGTGCCTGGACAACAGGGAAAGTCACAGATACGCAGTATTTT.

The rearrangement uses TRBV7-9 and TRBJ2-1; possibly TRBD2 for D (6 bases). Trimming took 2 bases from V and 5 from J, leaving 13 bases between them. The CDR3 length is 15 residues. Germline V gene data show CDR1 as SEHNR and CDR2 as FQNEAQ (reference sequence). The chain's CDR3 is CASSLWEAGNNEQFF. CDR3 bases: TGTGCCAGCAGCTTATGGGAGGCAGGCAACAATGAGCAGTTCTTC.

This clone has just a few counts. The chain uses TRBV5-1 and TRBJ1-2; D gene ambiguous. The germline CDR1 and CDR2 sequences are SGHRS and YFSETQ. V was trimmed by 0 bases and J by 4 bases, leaving 10 bases between them. The CDR3 is 14 amino acids. The CDR3 sequence is CASSLGAGSYGYTF. The CDR3 DNA sequence: TGCGCCAGCAGCTTGGGGGCGGGGAGCTATGGCTACACCTTC.

The rearrangement joins TRBV11-3 to TRBJ2-4; the D gene is possibly TRBD2 (8 bases). Germline loops: CDR1 SGHNT, CDR2 YENEEA. Trimming left V 2 bases short and J 9 bases short, with 17 bases between. The CDR3 extends over 15 amino acids. The CDR3 here is CASSLSAREGAIQYF. In DNA, the CDR3 is TGTGCCAGCAGCTTATCCGCCCGGGAGGGGGCCATTCAGTACTTC.

The rearrangement links TRBV2 to TRBJ2-1, with TRBD2 identical over 12 bases. V dropped 5 bases and J dropped 1; count of bases not matched to a gene: 3. The CDR3 totals 16 residues. CDR1 and CDR2 from the germline V gene are SNHLY and FYNNEI. The CDR3 DNA sequence: TGTGCCAGCAGTCCTAGCGGGAGGGGGTCCTACAATGAGCAGTTCTTC. It is translated as CASSPSGRGSYNEQFF.

The V and J genes are TRBV19 and TRBJ1-1; D ambiguous. The CDR3 is made up of 13 amino acids. V gave up 5 bases and J gave up 1 base, with 8 bases separating them. The germline V gene has CDR1 LNHDA and CDR2 SQIVND (reference sequence). CDR3 sequence reads: CASSVSGNTEAFF. CDR3 nucleotides: TGTGCCAGTAGTGTGTCAGGGAACACTGAAGCTTTCTTT.

This rearrangement joins TRBV24-1 to TRBJ1-2; D might be TRBD1 (5 bases). CDR1 and CDR2 (germline): KGHDR, SFDVKD. Trimming left V 1 base short and J 4 bases short, with 9 bases between. The CDR3 runs 14 residues. CDR3 loop: CATSDLSGRYGYTF. In DNA, the CDR3 is TGTGCCACCAGTGATTTATCAGGGCGCTATGGCTACACCTTC.

V and J are TRBV6-5 and TRBJ1-1; tentatively, D is TRBD1 (6 bases). Trimming shortened V by 6 bases and J by 7 bases, and 12 bases separated the two germline ends. This CDR3 has 12 amino acids. The V gene's germline CDR1 is MNHEY and CDR2 SVGAGI. DNA of the CDR3: TGTGCCAGCAGCCTGACAGGAAATGAAGCTTTCTTT. Amino acid sequence: CASSLTGNEAFF.